Reported below is one TCR beta chain. Its specific antigen is unknown. The read ends 3 residues before the CDR3 terminus; that terminus is restored from the germline J gene. Every participant had a single incident cervical HPV16 infection, and prevalent HPV16 infections were excluded. Cervical HPV DNA was detected with MY09/MY11 PCR, and genotyping was done by dot-blot hybridization. Under 17 mL of heparinized blood was centrifuged, after which the buffy coat was aliquoted, frozen at -30 degrees C, and then stored at -80 degrees C. QIAGEN kits were used to extract genomic DNA from buffy coat specimens. TCR beta CDR3 regions were amplified by multiplex PCR from an average of about 1,300 ng genomic DNA per sample using the immunoSEQ assay. To correct primer bias, the assay used a complete synthetic TCR repertoire to set an amplification baseline. The amplicons were sequenced using the Illumina platform. The authors processed their data as follows. Sequences were error-corrected by clustering with frequency ratios and a modified nearest-neighbor algorithm and were then analyzed in the immunoSEQ Analyzer with IMGT gene definitions. At each rarefaction depth, TCR richness and evenness were averaged across 20 rarefaction repeats, and any sample with fewer sequences than the depth was left out. Wilcoxon rank sum tests with FDR correction were used to compare V, D and J gene relative abundances between the groups. In the blinded duplicates, the intraclass correlation was around 96% for TCR richness and averaged 76.4% across around 70 gene segments. This is the immuneACCESS table as TCRdb keeps it, with only in-frame sequences that have V and J called. A part of the clones is gone; compared with another copy, unresolved V genes explain less than half, and the rest is unexplained. V and J calls and clone size follow that table, whereas D and trimming were derived from the DNA. This sample's records show tens of thousands of clones. Around a tenth of the sample comes from the top ten.

These data are taken from a study of T cells in women clearing cervical HPV infection (dated by TCRdb to the late 2010s). With respect to the entire study: The cases were 25 to 30 women with histologically confirmed HPV16-related CIN3 or worse, and 2 of those women had invasive cancers. Nested within Costa Rica's Guanacaste HPV Natural History Study, an exploratory proof-of-principle case-control study compared TCR repertoires across cervical HPV16 outcomes. Because only a few women had HLA typing data, the possibility that HLA type acted as a confounder could not be ruled out. Five blinded duplicates per group were added as quality controls, so that 60 or so samples were obtained: 50 or so participants and 10 replicates. The parent cohort enrolled 9,800 or so women aged 18 or older in Guanacaste, Costa Rica, during about 1992 to 1995 and followed them for six to eight years. Controls were under 30 women whose single incident HPV16 infection cleared within 12 months without precancer or cancer developing. Cases had a median age of almost 35 years compared with under 40 for controls, and baseline characteristics showed no significant differences between the groups. For cases, a median interval of nearly 150 days, with an interquartile range of 90 to 200 days, was observed between lesion detection and blood sampling. Cases were matched to controls by age within five years and by the year the sample was collected. Blood from cases was collected at the visit where the lesion was first found, while blood from controls was collected once the infection could no longer be detected.

Results the study describes overall, beyond this receptor: Across sequencing depths, CIN3+ cases showed significantly higher TCR repertoire richness than controls, but evenness did not differ between the groups. Because the number of T cells in each sample was unknown, differences in richness could reflect differing T-cell content rather than repertoire biology. Whether associations preceded infection or resulted from infection could not be shown with the cross-sectional design, and effector/memory subsets and HPV-specific T cells were not isolated. Lower TRBV6-7 relative abundance was observed in cases than in controls (about 0.099% versus 0.17%; Bonferroni P = 0.0008). By combining richness with V gene abundances, random forest classifiers separated cases from controls with an estimated AUC of under 0.85.

Reading the germline V gene gives CDR1 ENHRY and CDR2 SYGVKD. The CDR3 sequence holds 13 residues, the cysteine and phenylalanine included. Of the CDR3's DNA, 30 bases were read; they are in frame from base 1. The rearranged chain carries TRBV10-3 and TRBJ2-3, and possibly TRBD2, on 6 matching bases. The sequenced material came from blood buffy coat. This clonotype originated in a woman aged 18 to 69 with a cervical HPV16 infection that either progressed to CIN3+ or cleared (not recorded which). Partial CDR3 DNA: TGTGCCACCAAACTCGTCGGGGGAGAGACG. This gives the protein CATKLVGGET. The full CDR3 reads CATKLVGGETQYF.